This T cell receptor beta chain emerged from a study of control samples from healthy donors and cancer patients. V was clipped by 3 bases and J by 7 bases, with 16 bases between them. The CDR3 extends over 14 amino acids. CDR1 is SGHRS, CDR2 YFSETQ, per germline. Clones were sequenced by immunoSEQ multiplex PCR, and TCRdb holds only the in-frame ones, with some missing. Of about 160,000 clones in the sample, 96% were seen once. The sequencing input was blood. This chain connects TRBV5-1 to TRBJ1-2, with D unresolved. The receptor was derived from a woman aged 30 to 39 in good health. The CDR3 here is CASSSDGHSFGYTF. The CDR3 DNA follows: TGCGCCAGCAGCTCCGACGGCCATAGCTTTGGCTACACCTTC.